A selection of T cell receptor beta chains follows, all from one sample in a study of T-cell memory formation after mild COVID-19. One entry per CDR3 protein results from TCRdb running MiXCR on the 5' RACE reads. This sample has some 450,000 distinct CDR3 sequences, with roughly 18% found just once. Sequencing used PBMCs or a T cell subset sorted from them (not recorded which). The receptors here all came from a man aged 18 to 30 who had mild COVID-19 (a few samples of this study predate the infection). Cell type and time point are not known. Both conserved end residues are part of each CDR3. D genes are given only for firm matches. A row's size may be missing; if present it is once, few, many or a size class.

V	size	J	D	DNA	CDR3
TRBV7-9	-	TRBJ2-3	-	TGTGCCAGCAGCTTAGGAGACGACCGCGATACGCAGTATTTT	CASSLGDDRDTQYF
TRBV27	-	TRBJ2-2	-	TGTGCCAGCAAATCTTTCAGGGGATCTCTCACCGGGGAGCTGTTTTTT	CASKSFRGSLTGELFF
TRBV19	-	TRBJ1-1	TRBD1	TGTGCCAGTAATCCGACAGGGGACGCCACTGAAGCTTTCTTT	CASNPTGDATEAFF
TRBV24-1	few	TRBJ2-2	-	TGTGCCACCAGATCGGAGACCGGGGAGCTGTTTTTT	CATRSETGELFF
TRBV9	-	TRBJ2-1	TRBD1	TGTGCCAGCAGCGTAGGGTCACGGACAGGGCGGCCCCCCTACAATGAGCAGTTCTTC	CASSVGSRTGRPPYNEQFF
TRBV2	-	TRBJ1-2	-	TGTGCCAGCAGGCTATCCTATGGCTACACCTTC	CASRLSYGYTF
TRBV6-2/TRBV6-3	few	TRBJ1-5	-	TGTGCCAGCAGTTACACCCGGTCCCAGCCCCAGCATTTT	CASSYTRSQPQHF
TRBV12-3/TRBV12-4	few	TRBJ1-6	-	TGTGCCAGCACTCGAGAAGATTCACCCCTCCACTTT	CASTREDSPLHF
TRBV3-1	-	TRBJ2-1	-	TGTGCCAGCAGCCAAGATGGGCGGGCAGGGAATGAGCAGTTCTTC	CASSQDGRAGNEQFF
TRBV7-9	-	TRBJ2-7	-	TGTTCCAGCAGCGACCGGGGCCCCTACGAGCAGTACTTC	CSSSDRGPYEQYF
TRBV3-1	few	TRBJ2-1	-	TGTGCCAGCAGCCAACAACTAGCTTCTGAGCAGTTCTTC	CASSQQLASEQFF
TRBV5-6	-	TRBJ2-3	-	TGTGCCAGCAGCTTGAGAGCAGGGTCGTACACAGATACGCAGTATTTT	CASSLRAGSYTDTQYF